A single sample is the source of the 6 T cell receptor beta chains below, sequenced in a study of spatial heterogeneity in lung cancer. TCRdb itself ran the 5' RACE reads through MiXCR, one entry per CDR3 protein. The repertoire holds over 50,000 distinct CDR3 sequences, with 6.3% as singletons. Stated time point: sample taken at primary tumor resection. This sample comprised PBMCs, obtained at surgery. The receptors here all came from a female donor with early-stage non-small cell lung cancer.

This clonotype occurred many times. DNA for the CDR3: TGCGCCAGCAGTCAATCGAGGGGCAGGGGGCCCAACTATGGCTACACCTTC. It codes for CASSQSRGRGPNYGYTF. The chain uses TRBV23-1 and TRBJ1-2, with TRBD1 matching 8 bases. TRBV23-1 is noted as an ORF with a role that remains uncertain. This CDR3 comprises 17 residues. V shed 0 bases, J shed 2 bases, and the junction held 8 bases outside the gene matches.

This clonotype was detected only once. A much larger clone differs by one base, so this may be a read error. The chain couples TRBV5-1 to TRBJ2-6; D is possibly TRBD1 (6 bases). From germline, CDR1 is SGHRS and CDR2 YFSETQ. The CDR3 loop spans 15 amino acids. The CDR3: CANSSRGSGANVLTF. CDR3 nucleotide sequence: TGCGCCAACAGCTCCAGGGGCTCTGGGGCCAACGTCCTGACTTTC.

V is TRBV5-1 and J is TRBJ2-5; D uncertain. CDR1 and CDR2 from the germline V gene are SGHRS and YFSETQ. The CDR3 extends over 14 amino acids. Deletions cut 0 bases from V and 5 bases from J, with 11 bases between. CDR3 residues: CASSLDVNMETQYF. The CDR3 DNA reads as TGCGCCAGCAGCTTGGATGTAAACATGGAGACCCAGTACTTC.

This clonotype was detected ten times or more. The chain recombines TRBV5-1 with TRBJ1-1, with TRBD1 as a possible D gene (6 bases). Germline V CDR1 and CDR2: SGHRS, YFSETQ. This CDR3 comprises 16 residues. V shed 0 bases and J shed 4 bases, with 16 bases lying between them. CDR3 nucleotide sequence: TGCGCCAGCAGCTTGGAGGGGTCAGGGGTGGGCACTGAAGCTTTCTTT. It translates to CASSLEGSGVGTEAFF.

The CDR3 loop is CASSVGPDTEAFF. The CDR3 DNA reads as TGTGCCAGCAGCGTCGGACCCGACACTGAAGCTTTCTTT. The chain joins TRBV9 to TRBJ1-1; unclear D gene. The germline V and J ends were trimmed by 2 bases and 3 bases, with 8 bases remaining between them. Germline loops: CDR1 SGDLS, CDR2 YYNGEE. The CDR3 sequence is 13 residues long. The full variable domain, in which reference TRBV9 and TRBJ1-1 provide the parts outside the CDR3, is DSGVTQTPKHLITATGQRVTLRCSPRSGDLSVYWYQQSLDQGLQFLIQYYNGEERAKGNILERFSAQQFPDLHSELNLSSLELGDSALYFCASSVGPDTEAFFGQGTRLTVV.

This clonotype was detected only a few times. The V and J genes are TRBV10-2 and TRBJ1-2, with D hard to call. Germline assignment: CDR1 WSHSY and CDR2 SAAADI. Between the trimmed V and J ends, which lost 6 bases and 4 bases, there was a span of 6 bases. The CDR3 contains 11 residues. CDR3 sequence (DNA): TGCGCCAGCAGGGAAAGCTATGGCTACACCTTC. Translating it yields CASRESYGYTF.